This TCR beta chain is drawn from a study of T cells in Graves' hyperthyroidism and ophthalmopathy. Clinicians diagnosed patients from clinical symptoms, serum thyroxine and TRAb, thyroid ultrasound and orbital computed tomography. It was 8.5 to 10 ml of fresh peripheral blood that supplied the PBMCs. Amplified TCR beta CDR3 regions derived from RNA transcripts. The TCR CDR3 was amplified in a first-round RT-PCR using the HTBI primer set. Via MiXCR, TCRdb re-called the multiplex PCR reads, giving one row per CDR3 protein. Of over 450,000 distinct CDR3 sequences listed, about 15% are singletons. Regarding the study as a whole: Blood also showed most of the thyroid clonotypes that were expanded above 0.001. Onset of ophthalmopathy came a median roughly 6.5 months after the model predicted it.

On this clonotype: The antigen remains unidentified. A clone one base away is much larger, so this may be a read error.

The CDR3 extends over 13 amino acids. Germline CDR1 and CDR2: MDHEN and SYDVKM. This TCR derives from a woman younger than 30 with Graves' ophthalmopathy. The genes are TRBV28 and TRBJ2-1; possible D gene TRBD2, 6 bases. Sequences were obtained from blood. CDR3: CPSSFSGTHEQFF. The DNA for the CDR3 is TGTCCCAGCAGTTTCTCCGGGACTCATGAGCAGTTCTTC.